Following are 22 T cell receptor beta chains from one sample sequenced in a study of T cell clonotyping in hematopoietic cell transplantation. Assay: immunoSEQ multiplex PCR; the TCRdb copy retains only in-frame clones and omits some. The table lists fewer than 9,000 clones, approximately 87% of them singletons. The material was PBMCs, obtained 100 days after allogeneic stem cell transplant. These receptors all stem from a male patient aged 50 to 59 who had an allogeneic stem cell transplant from a related donor, so the T cells may come from the graft donor. Some clones in this sample may be carry-over from other donors' samples.

A word on this clone: An end of the junction differs from the germline gene, which may be a read error. The rearrangement uses TRBV30 and TRBJ1-2; D not resolved. Germline CDR1 reads GTSNPN; CDR2 reads SVGIG (reference sequence). The CDR3 is made up of 10 amino acids. In DNA form, the CDR3 reads TGTGCCTGGGGGTTCGAGGGCTGCACCTTC. Residues: CAWGFEGCTF.

The chain combines TRBV25-1 with TRBJ2-7; 7 nucleotides line up with TRBD2. The CDR3 spans 15 residues. The J segment lost 2 bases and the V segment lost 7 bases, leaving 11 bases of the junction unmatched. CDR1 is MGHDK, CDR2 SYGVNS, per germline. The DNA of the CDR3 is TGTGCCAGCACCGACGGGCGGGAGAAGGCCTACGAGCAGTACTTC. Translating it yields CASTDGREKAYEQYF.

J is TRBJ1-1 and V is TRBV9; 9 bases match TRBD1. Trimming took 4 bases from V and 3 from J; bases not matched to a gene: 4. Germline V gene lookup returns CDR1 SGDLS and CDR2 YYNGEE. The CDR3 runs 14 residues. The CDR3 reads CASSLGTGYTEAFF. In DNA, the CDR3 is TGTGCCAGCAGCCTTGGGACAGGGTACACTGAAGCTTTCTTT.

CDR3 in amino acids: CAISESGQGVRPQHF. CDR3 nucleotides: TGTGCCATCAGTGAGTCGGGACAGGGGGTAAGACCCCAGCATTTT. J is TRBJ1-5 and V is TRBV10-3, with 11 bases identical to TRBD1. Germline V gene sequence: CDR1 ENHRY, CDR2 SYGVKD. CDR3 size: 15 residues. V lost 0 bases to trimming and J lost 10 bases; unmatched junction nucleotides: 5.

The chain links TRBV28 to TRBJ2-7; the D is unclear. The germline V and J ends were trimmed by 5 bases and 4 bases, with 6 bases remaining between them. The CDR3 spans 11 residues. Germline CDR1 and CDR2: MDHEN and SYDVKM. DNA for the CDR3: TGTGCCAGCAGTACGAAGTACGAGCAGTACTTC. It specifies CASSTKYEQYF. The whole variable domain, filled in from reference TRBV28 and TRBJ2-7, reads DVKVTQSSRYLVKRTGEKVFLECVQDMDHENMFWYRQDPGLGLRLIYFSYDVKMKEKGDIPEGYSVSREKKERFSLILESASTNQTSMYLCASSTKYEQYFGPGTRLTVT.

The V call is TRBV6-5, the J call TRBJ2-5; TRBD2 agrees at 8 bases. Germline lookup yields CDR1 MNHEY and CDR2 SVGAGI. V lost 0 bases to trimming and J lost 5 bases; unmatched junction nucleotides: 8. This CDR3 region has 16 residues. The CDR3 nucleotides are TGTGCCAGCAGTTACTCGACTCTAGCGGGTGTGGAGACCCAGTACTTC. Translating it yields CASSYSTLAGVETQYF.

The chain carries TRBV7-9 and TRBJ2-5; TRBD1 matches at 7 bases. This CDR3 comprises 14 residues. The germline CDR1 and CDR2 sequences are SEHNR and FQNEAQ (reference sequence). V lost 2 bases and J lost 4; bases outside the gene matches: 4. CDR3 coding DNA: TGTGCCAGCAGCTTAACGAACAGGGGAGAGACCCAGTACTTC. Translation: CASSLTNRGETQYF. The full variable domain, in which reference TRBV7-9 and TRBJ2-5 provide the parts outside the CDR3, is DTGVSQNPRHKITKRGQNVTFRCDPISEHNRLYWYRQTLGQGPEFLTYFQNEAQLEKSRLLSDRFSAERPKGSFSTLEIQRTEQGDSAMYLCASSLTNRGETQYFGPGTRLLVL.

The rearrangement links TRBV7-2 to TRBJ2-7; the D is unclear. The CDR3 sequence is 16 residues long. V dropped 5 bases and J dropped 3 bases, with 20 bases sitting between them. The V gene's germline CDR1 is SGHTA and CDR2 FQGNSA. The CDR3 here is CASSLVLSSPLYEQYF. The CDR3 DNA is TGTGCCAGCAGCCTCGTCCTCAGTAGTCCCCTCTACGAGCAGTACTTC.

The gene calls are TRBV5-1 and TRBJ2-1; 12 bases agree with TRBD2. This CDR3 has 15 residues. Germline V lookup: CDR1 SGHRS, CDR2 YFSETQ. V dropped 3 bases and J dropped 5; count of bases not matched to a gene: 3. The CDR3, as DNA: TGCGCCAGCAGCTCGACTAGCGGGAGTCACAATGAGCAGTTCTTC. This encodes CASSSTSGSHNEQFF.

V and J are TRBV19 and TRBJ1-2, with TRBD1 matching over 10 bases. V gave up 7 bases and J gave up 2 bases; unmatched junction bases: 7. The germline gives CDR1 LNHDA, CDR2 SQIVND (reference sequence). This CDR3 has 15 residues. In DNA form, the CDR3 reads TGTGCCAGTACCGAAAGGACAGGGGGAAACTATGGCTACACCTTC. Translated, it gives CASTERTGGNYGYTF.

This clone was detected once. The chain links TRBV28 to TRBJ1-2; TRBD1 matches 8 bases. J lost 6 bases, V lost 8 bases, and 5 bases had no gene match. Germline V gene lookup returns CDR1 MDHEN and CDR2 SYDVKM. CDR3 length: 12 amino acids. The CDR3 nucleotides are TGTGCCAGCTCGGACAGGGAGGATGGCTACACCTTC. It specifies CASSDREDGYTF.

This chain links TRBV30 with TRBJ1-6, with 7 positions matching TRBD1. J was trimmed by 4 bases and V by 5 bases; bases with no gene match: 5. CDR1 and CDR2 from the germline V gene are GTSNPN and SVGIG (reference sequence). The CDR3 is 14 residues long. The CDR3 sequence is CAWDRAIYNSPLHF. CDR3 bases: TGTGCCTGGGACAGGGCAATTTATAATTCACCCCTCCACTTT.

This chain connects TRBV5-1 to TRBJ2-7; 8 bases map to TRBD1. This CDR3 spans 17 amino acids. V trimming: 2 bases; J trimming: 0 bases; junction bases outside the gene matches: 10. Germline CDR1 and CDR2: SGHRS and YFSETQ. The CDR3 bases are TGCGCCAGCAGCTTCGACACAGGGGGAACTCTCTCCTACGAGCAGTACTTC. This encodes CASSFDTGGTLSYEQYF.

About this clone: At one end the junction does not follow the germline gene, possibly because of a read error. The rearrangement links TRBV6-5 to TRBJ2-7; D remains unclear. The CDR3 sequence is 11 residues long. Germline CDR1 and CDR2: MNHEY and SVGAGI. The CDR3 coding sequence is TGTGCCAGCAGTCACTCCTACGAGCAGTACTTC. Amino acids: CASSHSYEQYF.

The rearrangement links TRBV7-2 to TRBJ2-5; D uncertain. CDR1 is SGHTA, CDR2 FQGNSA, per germline. This CDR3 comprises 15 residues. V was trimmed by 5 bases and J by 1 base, leaving 14 bases between them. CDR3 region: CASSLVMAAQETQYF. For the CDR3, the DNA is TGTGCCAGCAGCCTGGTCATGGCGGCCCAAGAGACCCAGTACTTC.

CDR3 sequence reads: CASSRRAGHWDEQFF. CDR3 nucleotide sequence: TGTGCCAGCAGCCGACGAGCGGGACACTGGGATGAGCAGTTCTTC. This chain joins TRBV14 and TRBJ2-1, with D possibly TRBD2 on 7 matching bases. Trimming cost V 4 bases and J 8 bases, with 18 bases left between them. In germline, CDR1 is SGHDN, CDR2 FVKESK. This CDR3 spans 15 amino acids.

The J gene is TRBJ1-5, the V gene TRBV4-3; TRBD1 agrees at 8 bases. The V gene end was trimmed by 3 bases and the J gene end by 3 bases; junction bases not matched to a gene: 4. The CDR3 contains 15 residues. Germline V gene data show CDR1 as LGHNA and CDR2 as YSLEER. The CDR3 loop reads CASSHRTGFNQPQHF. The CDR3 nucleotides read TGCGCCAGCAGCCATCGGACAGGGTTCAATCAGCCCCAGCATTTT.

This chain connects TRBV29-1 to TRBJ2-7; 9 nucleotides agree with TRBD1. V was pared by 5 bases and J by 6 bases, with 11 bases of the junction left unmatched. This CDR3 comprises 14 residues. Germline CDR1 reads SQVTM; CDR2 reads ANQGSEA. This CDR3 reads CSVTLRDRVSEQYF. The CDR3 DNA follows: TGCAGCGTTACCCTCCGGGACAGGGTAAGCGAGCAGTACTTC.

This CDR3 is CASSGTAGYGYTF. In DNA, the CDR3 is TGTGCCAGCAGTGGGACCGCCGGCTATGGCTACACCTTC. The chain couples TRBV6-5 to TRBJ1-2, with D possibly TRBD1 on 5 matching bases. The germline CDR1 and CDR2 sequences are MNHEY and SVGAGI. The CDR3 is made up of 13 amino acids. V was trimmed by 5 bases and J by 4 bases, leaving 11 bases between them.

The chain employs TRBV29-1 and TRBJ1-1; D is uncertain. Deletions cut 4 bases from V and 4 bases from J, with 7 bases between. The CDR3 has 11 residues. Germline CDR1 is SQVTM and CDR2 is ANQGSEA. Here the CDR3 DNA reads TGCAGCGTTGGGCTGGGCACTGAAGCTTTCTTT. It specifies CSVGLGTEAFF.

This chain uses TRBV13 with TRBJ2-1, with 8 nucleotides matching TRBD2. Germline CDR1 and CDR2: PRHDT and FYEKMQ (reference sequence). V lost 5 bases, J lost 12 bases, and 15 bases stayed unmatched. CDR3 length: 15 residues. The CDR3 DNA is TGTGCCAGCAGCGACCTAGCGGGTATGCTCGGTCGGCAGTTCTTC. This gives the protein CASSDLAGMLGRQFF.

The rearrangement joins TRBV2 to TRBJ2-7; 8 bases align to TRBD2. Germline lookup yields CDR1 SNHLY and CDR2 FYNNEI. This CDR3 comprises 12 residues. Losses at the gene ends were 6 bases for V and 6 bases for J; bases not matched to a gene: 4. The CDR3: CASSETSGEQYF. The DNA for the CDR3 is TGTGCCAGCAGCGAAACTAGCGGCGAGCAGTACTTC.